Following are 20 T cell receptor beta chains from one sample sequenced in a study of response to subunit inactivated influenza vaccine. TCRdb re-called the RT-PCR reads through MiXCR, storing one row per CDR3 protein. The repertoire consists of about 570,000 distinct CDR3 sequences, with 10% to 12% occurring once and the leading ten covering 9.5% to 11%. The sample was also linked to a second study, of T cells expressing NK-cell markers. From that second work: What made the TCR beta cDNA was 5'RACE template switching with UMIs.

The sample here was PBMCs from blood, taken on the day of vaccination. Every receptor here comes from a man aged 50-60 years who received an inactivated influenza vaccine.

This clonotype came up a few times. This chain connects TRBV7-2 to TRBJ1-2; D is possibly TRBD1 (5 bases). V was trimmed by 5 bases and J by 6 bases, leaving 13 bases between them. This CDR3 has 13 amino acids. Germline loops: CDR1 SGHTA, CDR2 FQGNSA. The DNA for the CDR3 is TGTGCCAGCAGCCGGGACCGGAGGGATGGCTACACCTTC. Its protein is CASSRDRRDGYTF.

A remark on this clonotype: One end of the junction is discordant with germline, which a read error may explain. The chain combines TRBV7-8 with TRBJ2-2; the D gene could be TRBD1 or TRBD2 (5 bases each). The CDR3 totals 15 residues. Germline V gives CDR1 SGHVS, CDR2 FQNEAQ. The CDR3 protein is CASSQPGPGTRELFF. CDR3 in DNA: TGTGCCAGCAGCCAACCGGGACCGGGCACCCGGGAGCTGTTTTTT. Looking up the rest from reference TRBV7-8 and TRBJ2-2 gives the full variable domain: GAGVSQSPRYKVAKRGQDVALRCDPISGHVSLFWYQQALGQGPEFLTYFQNEAQLDKSGLPSDRFFAERPEGSVSTLKIQRTQQEDSAVYLCASSQPGPGTRELFFGEGSRLTVL.

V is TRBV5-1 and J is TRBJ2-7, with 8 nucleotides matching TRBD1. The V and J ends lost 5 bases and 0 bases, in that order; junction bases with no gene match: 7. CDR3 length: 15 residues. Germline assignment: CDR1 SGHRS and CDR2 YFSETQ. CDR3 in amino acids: CASRPGQASSYEQYF. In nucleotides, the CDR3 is TGCGCCAGCAGGCCGGGACAGGCTAGCTCCTACGAGCAGTACTTC.

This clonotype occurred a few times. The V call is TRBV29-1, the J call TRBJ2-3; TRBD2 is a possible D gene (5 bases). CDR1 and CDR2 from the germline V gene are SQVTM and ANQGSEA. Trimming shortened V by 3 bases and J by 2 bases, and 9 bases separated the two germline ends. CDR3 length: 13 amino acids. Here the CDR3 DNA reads TGCAGCGTTGAGAGGGATTCCACAGATACGCAGTATTTT. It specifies CSVERDSTDTQYF.

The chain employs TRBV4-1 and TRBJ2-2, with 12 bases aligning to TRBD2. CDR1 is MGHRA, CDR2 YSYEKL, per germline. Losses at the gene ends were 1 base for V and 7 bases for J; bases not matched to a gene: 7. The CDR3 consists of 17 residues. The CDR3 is CASSQVLAGGPIGELFF. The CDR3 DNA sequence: TGCGCCAGCAGCCAAGTTCTAGCGGGAGGGCCCATCGGGGAGCTGTTTTTT.

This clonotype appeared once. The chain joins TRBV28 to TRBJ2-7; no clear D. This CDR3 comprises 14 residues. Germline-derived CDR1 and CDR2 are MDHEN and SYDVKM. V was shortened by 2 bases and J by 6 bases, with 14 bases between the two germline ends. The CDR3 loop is CASSLMSLLFEQYF. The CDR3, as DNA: TGTGCCAGCAGTTTAATGAGTCTCTTGTTCGAGCAGTACTTC.

In nucleotides, the CDR3 is TGTGCCACCAGTAGGACCGTCTATAGCAATCAGCCCCAGCATTTT. It codes for CATSRTVYSNQPQHF. The rearrangement joins TRBV15 to TRBJ1-5; D ambiguous. V dropped 6 bases and J dropped 0 bases, with 12 bases sitting between them. The germline V gene has CDR1 LNHNV and CDR2 YYDKDF (reference sequence). This CDR3 contains 15 residues.

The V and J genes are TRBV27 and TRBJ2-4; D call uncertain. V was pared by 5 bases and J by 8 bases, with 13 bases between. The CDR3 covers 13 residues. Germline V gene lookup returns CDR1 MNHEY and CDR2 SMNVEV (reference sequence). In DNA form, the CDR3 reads TGTGCCAGCAGTGTGGACGGCGATGACATTCAGTACTTC. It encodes CASSVDGDDIQYF.

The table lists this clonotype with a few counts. The chain's CDR3 is CATSDPRGPGQGAREQFF. The CDR3 nucleotides read TGTGCCACCAGTGATCCGCGGGGGCCGGGACAGGGGGCTCGGGAGCAGTTCTTC. The V call is TRBV24-1, the J call TRBJ2-1, with TRBD1 identical over 12 bases. V gave up 3 bases and J gave up 10 bases; unmatched junction bases: 15. CDR3 size: 18 residues. Germline assignment: CDR1 KGHDR and CDR2 SFDVKD.

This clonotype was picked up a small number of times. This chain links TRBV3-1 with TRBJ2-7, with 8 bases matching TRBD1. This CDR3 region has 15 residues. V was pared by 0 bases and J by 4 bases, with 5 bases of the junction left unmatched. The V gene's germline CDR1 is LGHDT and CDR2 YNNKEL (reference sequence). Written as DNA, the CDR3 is TGTGCCAGCAGCCAAGAGAGGACAGGGAGGTACGAGCAGTACTTC. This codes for CASSQERTGRYEQYF.

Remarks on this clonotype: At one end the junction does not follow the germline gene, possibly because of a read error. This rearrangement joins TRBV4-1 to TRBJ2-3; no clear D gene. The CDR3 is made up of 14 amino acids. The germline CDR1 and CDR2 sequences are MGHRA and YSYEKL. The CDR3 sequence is CASRQVGPADTQYF. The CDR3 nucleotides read TGCGCCAGCAGGCAAGTAGGGCCCGCAGATACGCAGTATTTT.

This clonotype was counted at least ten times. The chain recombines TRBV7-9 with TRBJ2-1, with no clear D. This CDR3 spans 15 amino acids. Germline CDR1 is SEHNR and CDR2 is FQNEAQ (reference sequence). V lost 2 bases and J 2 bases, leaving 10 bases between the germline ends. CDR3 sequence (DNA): TGTGCCAGCAGCTTAAGCTCAGGCCCCTACAATGAGCAGTTCTTC. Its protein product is CASSLSSGPYNEQFF.

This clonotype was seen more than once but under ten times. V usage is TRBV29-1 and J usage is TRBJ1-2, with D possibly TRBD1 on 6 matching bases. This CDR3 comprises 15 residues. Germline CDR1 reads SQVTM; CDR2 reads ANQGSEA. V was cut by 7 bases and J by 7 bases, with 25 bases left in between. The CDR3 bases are TGCAGCGCTCTGGGGGGCCAGAGTACCGCTATTGGCTACACCTTC. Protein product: CSALGGQSTAIGYTF.

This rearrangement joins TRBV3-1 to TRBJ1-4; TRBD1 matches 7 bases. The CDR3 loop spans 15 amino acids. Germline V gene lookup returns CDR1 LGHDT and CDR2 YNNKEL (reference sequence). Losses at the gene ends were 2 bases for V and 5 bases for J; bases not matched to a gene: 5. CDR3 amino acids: CASSQRVGQNEKLFF. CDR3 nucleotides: TGTGCCAGCAGCCAACGTGTGGGACAGAATGAAAAACTGTTTTTT.

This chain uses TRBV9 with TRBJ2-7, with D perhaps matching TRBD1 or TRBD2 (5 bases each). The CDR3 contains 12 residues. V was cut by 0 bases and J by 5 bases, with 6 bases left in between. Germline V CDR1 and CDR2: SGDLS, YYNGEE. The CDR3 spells CASSVEGHEQYF. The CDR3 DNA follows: TGTGCCAGCAGCGTAGAGGGACACGAGCAGTACTTC.

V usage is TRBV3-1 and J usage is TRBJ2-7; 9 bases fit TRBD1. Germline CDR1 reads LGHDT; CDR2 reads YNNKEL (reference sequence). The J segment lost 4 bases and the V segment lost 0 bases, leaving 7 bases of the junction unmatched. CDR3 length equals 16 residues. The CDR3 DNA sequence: TGTGCCAGCAGCCAAGAAACTGGGACAGGGATTTACGAGCAGTACTTC. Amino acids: CASSQETGTGIYEQYF.

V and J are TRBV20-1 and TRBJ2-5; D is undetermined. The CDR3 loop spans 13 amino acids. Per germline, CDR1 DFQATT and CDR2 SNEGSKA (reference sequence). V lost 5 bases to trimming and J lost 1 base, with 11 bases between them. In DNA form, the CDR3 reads TGCAGTGCTCATGACTCGGGCCAAGAGACCCAGTACTTC. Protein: CSAHDSGQETQYF.

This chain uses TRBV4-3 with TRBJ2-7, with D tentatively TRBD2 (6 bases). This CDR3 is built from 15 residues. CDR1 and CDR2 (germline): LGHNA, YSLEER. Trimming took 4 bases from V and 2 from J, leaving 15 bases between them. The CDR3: CASSPIGGATYEQYF. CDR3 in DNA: TGCGCCAGCAGCCCGATTGGAGGGGCGACCTACGAGCAGTACTTC.

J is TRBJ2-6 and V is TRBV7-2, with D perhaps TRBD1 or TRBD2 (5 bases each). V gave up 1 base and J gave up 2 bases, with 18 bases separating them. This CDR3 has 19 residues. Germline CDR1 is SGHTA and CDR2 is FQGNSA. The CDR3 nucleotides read TGTGCCAGCAGCTTAGACGCTGCAGGGAGCCCTACTGGGGCCAACGTCCTGACTTTC. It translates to CASSLDAAGSPTGANVLTF.

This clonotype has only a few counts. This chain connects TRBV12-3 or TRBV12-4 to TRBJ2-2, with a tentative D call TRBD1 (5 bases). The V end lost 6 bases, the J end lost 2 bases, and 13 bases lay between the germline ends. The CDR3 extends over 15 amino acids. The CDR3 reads CASSPPGINTGELFF. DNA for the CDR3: TGTGCCAGCAGCCCCCCAGGGATAAACACCGGGGAGCTGTTTTTT.